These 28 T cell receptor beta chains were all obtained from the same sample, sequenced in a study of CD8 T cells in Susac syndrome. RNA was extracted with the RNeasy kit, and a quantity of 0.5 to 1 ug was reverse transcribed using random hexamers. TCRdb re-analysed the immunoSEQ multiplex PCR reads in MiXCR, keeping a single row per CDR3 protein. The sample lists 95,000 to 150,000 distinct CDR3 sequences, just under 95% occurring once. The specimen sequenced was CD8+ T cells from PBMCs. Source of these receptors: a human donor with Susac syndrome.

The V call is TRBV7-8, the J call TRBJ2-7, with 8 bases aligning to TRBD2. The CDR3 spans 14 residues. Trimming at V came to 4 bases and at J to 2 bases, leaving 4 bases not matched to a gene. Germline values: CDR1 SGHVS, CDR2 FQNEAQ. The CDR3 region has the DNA TGTGCCAGCAGCTCCCGGGAGGGGGCCTACGAGCAGTACTTC. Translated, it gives CASSSREGAYEQYF.

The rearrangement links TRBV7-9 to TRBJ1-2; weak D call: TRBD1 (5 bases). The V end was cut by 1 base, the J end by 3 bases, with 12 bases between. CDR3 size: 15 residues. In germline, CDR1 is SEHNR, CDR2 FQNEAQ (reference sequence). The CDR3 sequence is CASSLVQGSHYGYTF. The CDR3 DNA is TGTGCCAGCAGCTTAGTGCAGGGTTCACACTATGGCTACACCTTC.

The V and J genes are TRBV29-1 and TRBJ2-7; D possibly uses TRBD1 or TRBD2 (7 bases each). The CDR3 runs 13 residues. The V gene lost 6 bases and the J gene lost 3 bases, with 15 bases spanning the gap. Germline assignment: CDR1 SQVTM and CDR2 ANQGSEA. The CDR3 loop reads CSVYSGDSYEQYF. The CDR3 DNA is TGCAGCGTGTACAGCGGGGACAGCTACGAGCAGTACTTC.

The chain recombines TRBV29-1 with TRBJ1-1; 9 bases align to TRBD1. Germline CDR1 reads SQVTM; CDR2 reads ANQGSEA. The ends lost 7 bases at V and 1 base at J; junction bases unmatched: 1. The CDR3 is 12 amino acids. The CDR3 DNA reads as TGCAGCGGGGGACAGGGGAACACTGAAGCTTTCTTT. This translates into CSGGQGNTEAFF. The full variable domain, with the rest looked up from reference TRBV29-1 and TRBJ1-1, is SAVISQKPSRDICQRGTSLTIQCQVDSQVTMMFWYRQQPGQSLTLIATANQGSEATYESGFVIDKFPISRPNLTFSTLTVSNMSPEDSSIYLCSGGQGNTEAFFGQGTRLTVV.

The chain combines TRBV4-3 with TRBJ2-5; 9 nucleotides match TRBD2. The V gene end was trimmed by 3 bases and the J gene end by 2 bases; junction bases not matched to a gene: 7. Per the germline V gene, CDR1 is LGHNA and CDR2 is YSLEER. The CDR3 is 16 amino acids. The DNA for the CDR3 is TGCGCCAGCAGCCATAGAGTAGCGGGGGAGCAAGAGACCCAGTACTTC. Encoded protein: CASSHRVAGEQETQYF.

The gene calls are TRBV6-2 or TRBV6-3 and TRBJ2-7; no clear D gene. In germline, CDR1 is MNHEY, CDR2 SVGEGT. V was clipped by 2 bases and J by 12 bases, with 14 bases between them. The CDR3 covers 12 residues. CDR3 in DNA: TGTGCCAGCAGTTACCCGGAGCCTTGGCGGTACTTC. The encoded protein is CASSYPEPWRYF.

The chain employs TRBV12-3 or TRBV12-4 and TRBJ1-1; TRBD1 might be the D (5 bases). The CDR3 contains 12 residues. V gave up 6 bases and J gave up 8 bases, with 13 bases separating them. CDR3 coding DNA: TGTGCCAGCAGGAAAACGGGGGTGGAAGCTTTCTTT. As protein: CASRKTGVEAFF.

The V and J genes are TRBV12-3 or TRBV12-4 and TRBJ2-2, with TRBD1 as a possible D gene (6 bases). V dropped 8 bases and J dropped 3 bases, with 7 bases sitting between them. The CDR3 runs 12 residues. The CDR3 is CASGTHTGELFF. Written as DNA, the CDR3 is TGTGCCAGCGGGACACACACCGGGGAGCTGTTTTTT.

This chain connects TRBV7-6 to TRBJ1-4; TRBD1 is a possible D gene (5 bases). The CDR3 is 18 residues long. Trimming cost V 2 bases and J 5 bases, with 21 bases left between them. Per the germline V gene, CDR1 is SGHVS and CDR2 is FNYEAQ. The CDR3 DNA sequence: TGTGCCAGCAGCTTAAGGCCCGGGGGGACGGGACCCAATGAAAAACTGTTTTTT. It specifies CASSLRPGGTGPNEKLFF. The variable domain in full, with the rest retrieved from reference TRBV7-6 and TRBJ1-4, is GAGVSQSPRYKVTKRGQDVALRCDPISGHVSLYWYRQALGQGPEFLTYFNYEAQQDKSGLPNDRFSAERPEGSISTLTIQRTEQRDSAMYRCASSLRPGGTGPNEKLFFGSGTQLSVL.

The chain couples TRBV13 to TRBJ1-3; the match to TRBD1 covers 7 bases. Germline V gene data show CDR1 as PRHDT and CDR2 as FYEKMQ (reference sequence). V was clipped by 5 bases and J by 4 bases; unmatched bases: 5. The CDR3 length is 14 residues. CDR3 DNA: TGTGCCAGCAGCACACAGGGGAAAGGAAACACCATATATTTT. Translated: CASSTQGKGNTIYF.

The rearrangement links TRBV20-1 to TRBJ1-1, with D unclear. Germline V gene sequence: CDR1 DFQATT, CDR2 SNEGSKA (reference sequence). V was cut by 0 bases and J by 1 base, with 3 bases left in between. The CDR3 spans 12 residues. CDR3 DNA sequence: TGCAGTGCTAGAGACAGGAACACTGAAGCTTTCTTT. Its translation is CSARDRNTEAFF.

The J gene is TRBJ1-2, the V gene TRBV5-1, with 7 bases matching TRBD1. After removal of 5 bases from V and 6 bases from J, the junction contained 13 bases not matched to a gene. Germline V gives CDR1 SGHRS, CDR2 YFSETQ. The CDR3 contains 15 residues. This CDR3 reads CASSPPQGPGDGYTF. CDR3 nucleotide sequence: TGCGCCAGCAGTCCTCCACAGGGGCCAGGGGATGGCTACACCTTC. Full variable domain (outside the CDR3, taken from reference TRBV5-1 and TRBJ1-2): KAGVTQTPRYLIKTRGQQVTLSCSPISGHRSVSWYQQTPGQGLQFLFEYFSETQRNKGNFPGRFSGRQFSNSRSEMNVSTLELGDSALYLCASSPPQGPGDGYTFGSGTRLTVV.

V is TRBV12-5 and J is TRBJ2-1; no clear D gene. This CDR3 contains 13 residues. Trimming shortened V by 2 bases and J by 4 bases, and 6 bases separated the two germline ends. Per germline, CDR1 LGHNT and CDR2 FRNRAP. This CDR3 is CASGLTRYNEQFF. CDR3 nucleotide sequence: TGTGCTAGTGGTTTGACCCGATACAATGAGCAGTTCTTC. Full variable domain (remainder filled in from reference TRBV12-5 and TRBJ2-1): DARVTQTPRHKVTEMGQEVTMRCQPILGHNTVFWYRQTMMQGLELLAYFRNRAPLDDSGMPKDRFSAEMPDATLATLKIQPSEPRDSAVYFCASGLTRYNEQFFGPGTRLTVL.

This CDR3 is CASLGTGGGHEQYF. The CDR3 DNA reads as TGTGCCAGTCTGGGGACAGGGGGGGGGCACGAGCAGTACTTC. The gene calls are TRBV28 and TRBJ2-7, with 11 positions matching TRBD1. With 9 bases clipped from V and 5 bases from J, the junction kept 9 bases outside the gene matches. The CDR3 contains 14 residues. Per the germline V gene, CDR1 is MDHEN and CDR2 is SYDVKM.

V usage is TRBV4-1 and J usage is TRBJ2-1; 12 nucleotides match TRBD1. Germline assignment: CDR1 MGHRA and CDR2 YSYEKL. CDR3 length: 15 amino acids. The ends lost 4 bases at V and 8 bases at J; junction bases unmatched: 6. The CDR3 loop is CASSLTGTGGDEQFF. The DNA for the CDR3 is TGCGCCAGCAGCCTAACCGGGACAGGGGGCGATGAGCAGTTCTTC.

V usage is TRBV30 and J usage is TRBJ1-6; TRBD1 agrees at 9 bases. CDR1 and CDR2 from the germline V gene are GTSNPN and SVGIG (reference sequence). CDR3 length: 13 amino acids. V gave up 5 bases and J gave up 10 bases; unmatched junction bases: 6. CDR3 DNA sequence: TGTGCCTGGTGGGACAGGGACGGATCACCCCTCCACTTT. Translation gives CAWWDRDGSPLHF.

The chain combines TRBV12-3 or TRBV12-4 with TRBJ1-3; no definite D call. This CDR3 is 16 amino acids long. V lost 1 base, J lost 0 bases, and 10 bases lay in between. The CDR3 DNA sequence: TGTGCCAGCAGTTTAGGTTTTGGCGGCTCTGGAAACACCATATATTTT. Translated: CASSLGFGGSGNTIYF.

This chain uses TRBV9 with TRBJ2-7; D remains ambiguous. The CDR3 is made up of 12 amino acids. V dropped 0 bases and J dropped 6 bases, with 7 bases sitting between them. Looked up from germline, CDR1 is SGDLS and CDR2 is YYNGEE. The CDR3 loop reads CASSVGDGEQYF. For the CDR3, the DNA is TGTGCCAGCAGCGTAGGCGACGGCGAGCAGTACTTC.

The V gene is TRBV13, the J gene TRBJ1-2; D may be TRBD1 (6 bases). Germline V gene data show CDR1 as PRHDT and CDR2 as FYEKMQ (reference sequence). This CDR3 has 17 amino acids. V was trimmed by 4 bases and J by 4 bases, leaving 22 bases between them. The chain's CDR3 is CASSSASSAGDAYGYTF. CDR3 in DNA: TGTGCCAGCAGCTCCGCCTCCTCGGCAGGGGACGCCTATGGCTACACCTTC.

The CDR3 DNA sequence: TGTGCTAGTGGTTCAGAGGGGGCTGAAGCTTTCTTT. Its translation is CASGSEGAEAFF. The chain is built from TRBV12-5 and TRBJ1-1, with D possibly TRBD1 on 6 matching bases. CDR1 LGHNT and CDR2 FRNRAP come from the germline V gene. The CDR3 contains 12 residues. V lost 4 bases, J lost 6 bases, and 9 bases lay in between.

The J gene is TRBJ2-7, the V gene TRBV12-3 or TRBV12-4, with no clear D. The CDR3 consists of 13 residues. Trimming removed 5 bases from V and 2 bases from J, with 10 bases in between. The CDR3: CASSPDWAYEQYF. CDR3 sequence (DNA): TGTGCCAGCAGTCCTGACTGGGCCTACGAGCAGTACTTC.

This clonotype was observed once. The CDR3 bases are TGTGCCTGGAACCCTGGGGATGCACCCCTCCACTTT. Translated, it gives CAWNPGDAPLHF. The chain couples TRBV30 to TRBJ1-6; D is ambiguous. The V gene lost 4 bases and the J gene lost 11 bases, with 12 bases spanning the gap. CDR1 and CDR2 from the germline V gene are GTSNPN and SVGIG (reference sequence). The CDR3 contains 12 residues.

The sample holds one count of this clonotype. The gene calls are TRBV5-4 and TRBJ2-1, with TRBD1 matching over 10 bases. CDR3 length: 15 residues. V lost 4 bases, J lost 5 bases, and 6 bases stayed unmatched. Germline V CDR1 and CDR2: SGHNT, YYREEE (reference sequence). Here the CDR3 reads CASSLGQGLNNEQFF. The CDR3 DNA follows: TGTGCCAGCAGCCTGGGACAGGGGTTAAACAATGAGCAGTTCTTC.

The DNA for the CDR3 is TGTGCCAGCAGCTTGGCTAGAAGGGGGGTAACCTACGAGCAGTACTTC. As protein: CASSLARRGVTYEQYF. V is TRBV5-6 and J is TRBJ2-7; tentatively, D is TRBD1 or TRBD2 (6 bases each). CDR1 SGHDT and CDR2 YYEEEE come from the germline V gene. The CDR3 has 16 residues. Trimming took 0 bases from V and 2 from J, leaving 15 bases between them.

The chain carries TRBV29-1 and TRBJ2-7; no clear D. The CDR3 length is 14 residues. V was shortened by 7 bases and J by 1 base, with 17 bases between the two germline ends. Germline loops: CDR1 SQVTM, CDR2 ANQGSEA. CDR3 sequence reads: CSDITLHGSYEQYF. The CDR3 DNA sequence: TGCAGCGACATTACCCTCCACGGGTCCTACGAGCAGTACTTC.

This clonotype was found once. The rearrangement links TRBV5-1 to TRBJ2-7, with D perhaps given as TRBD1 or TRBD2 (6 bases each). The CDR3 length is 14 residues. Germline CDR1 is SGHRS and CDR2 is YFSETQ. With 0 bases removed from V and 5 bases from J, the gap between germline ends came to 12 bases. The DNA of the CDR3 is TGCGCCAGCAGCTTGGACGGGGGCAGAAACGAGCAGTACTTC. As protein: CASSLDGGRNEQYF.

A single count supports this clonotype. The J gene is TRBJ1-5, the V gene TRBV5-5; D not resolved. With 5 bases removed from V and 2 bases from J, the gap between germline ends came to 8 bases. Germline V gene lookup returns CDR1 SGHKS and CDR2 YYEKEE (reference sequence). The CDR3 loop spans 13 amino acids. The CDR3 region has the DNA TGTGCCAGCAGAGGTGAGGGCAATCAGCCCCAGCATTTT. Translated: CASRGEGNQPQHF.

The CDR3 here is CASSYGGTEQFF. CDR3 nucleotides: TGTGCCAGCAGTTACGGGGGCACTGAGCAGTTCTTC. The V gene is TRBV27, the J gene TRBJ2-1; either TRBD1 or TRBD2 may supply D (6 bases each). The CDR3 spans 12 residues. V was clipped by 4 bases and J by 9 bases, with 10 bases between them. CDR1 is MNHEY, CDR2 SMNVEV, per germline (reference sequence).